Following are 19 T cell receptor beta chains from one sample sequenced in a study of technical replicates of blood from a few donors (dated by TCRdb to the late 2010s). The receptor library was made with the immunoSEQ multiplex PCR assay. TCRdb provides this immuneACCESS table in a form limited to in-frame rearrangements. Some clones are lacking; in checked studies, under half of them reflect an unresolved V gene, and why the rest are absent is not known. This sample comprises approximately 60,000 clones, 75% to 90% of them detected only once. Clones ranked in the top ten supply 5% to 6.5% of the sample. Sequenced sample: PBMCs. The receptors were sampled from a human donor in good health. Some clones in this sample may be carry-over from other donors' samples.

The rearrangement uses TRBV5-6 and TRBJ1-6; 7 bases are a match to TRBD1. The J segment lost 13 bases and the V segment lost 1 base, leaving 8 bases of the junction unmatched. The CDR3 is made up of 14 amino acids. Germline V lookup: CDR1 SGHDT, CDR2 YYEEEE. CDR3 DNA: TGTGCCAGCAGCTTGTGGTCAGGGGGTTCCCCCCTCCACTTT. It specifies CASSLWSGGSPLHF.

The chain recombines TRBV6-5 with TRBJ2-3, with 8 bases fitting TRBD1. Germline CDR1 is MNHEY and CDR2 is SVGAGI. This CDR3 has 15 amino acids. J lost 10 bases, V lost 5 bases, and 14 bases had no gene match. CDR3 sequence: CASSLEGQGRYAQYF. The CDR3 region has the DNA TGTGCCAGCAGTCTCGAAGGACAGGGAAGGTATGCGCAGTATTTT.

The gene calls are TRBV28 and TRBJ1-1; D gene ambiguous. Germline CDR1 MDHEN, CDR2 SYDVKM. There are 15 residues in the CDR3. Deletions cut 2 bases from V and 0 bases from J, with 10 bases between. The CDR3 loop reads CASSLRTAVNTEAFF. CDR3 nucleotides: TGTGCCAGCAGTTTAAGAACAGCGGTGAACACTGAAGCTTTCTTT.

V gene TRBV7-9 combines with J gene TRBJ2-3; TRBD2 agrees at 13 bases. The length of the CDR3 is 17 residues. CDR1 and CDR2 from the germline V gene are SEHNR and FQNEAQ (reference sequence). The V gene end was trimmed by 5 bases and the J gene end by 5 bases; junction bases not matched to a gene: 10. CDR3 sequence: CASSRKLAGGPGDTQYF. The CDR3, as DNA: TGTGCCAGCAGCCGAAAACTAGCGGGGGGGCCTGGAGATACGCAGTATTTT.

The gene calls are TRBV11-2 and TRBJ2-1; the match to TRBD2 covers 16 bases. With V trimmed by 5 bases and J by 7 bases, 8 bases remained unmatched. The V gene's germline CDR1 is SGHAT and CDR2 FQNNGV. The CDR3 covers 17 residues. This CDR3 reads CASSPPGLAGGPNEQFF. Here the CDR3 DNA reads TGTGCCAGCAGCCCCCCGGGACTAGCGGGAGGGCCTAATGAGCAGTTCTTC. Combining the CDR3 with reference TRBV11-2 and TRBJ2-1 gives the whole variable domain EAGVAQSPRYKIIEKRQSVAFWCNPISGHATLYWYQQILGQGPKLLIQFQNNGVVDDSQLPKDRFSAERLKGVDSTLKIQPAKLEDSAVYLCASSPPGLAGGPNEQFFGPGTRLTVL.

This chain links TRBV6-5 with TRBJ2-5; 7 bases agree with TRBD2. The CDR3 extends over 15 amino acids. V trimming: 5 bases; J trimming: 7 bases; junction bases outside the gene matches: 13. Germline lookup yields CDR1 MNHEY and CDR2 SVGAGI. The CDR3 DNA follows: TGTGCCAGCAGTCCCTCAGGACTAGGCGCCAGGACCCAGTACTTC. Its translation is CASSPSGLGARTQYF.

The V call is TRBV7-6, the J call TRBJ1-2, with D tentatively TRBD1 (6 bases). The CDR3 runs to 13 residues. Trimming left V 5 bases short and J 3 bases short, with 10 bases between. Germline V gene data show CDR1 as SGHVS and CDR2 as FNYEAQ. The DNA for the CDR3 is TGTGCCAGCAGCGAGACAGGTGACTATGGCTACACCTTC. This encodes CASSETGDYGYTF.

This chain connects TRBV5-1 to TRBJ2-1, with D perhaps TRBD2 (5 bases). CDR3 size: 15 residues. Germline lookup yields CDR1 SGHRS and CDR2 YFSETQ. The V end lost 4 bases, the J end lost 1 base, and 12 bases lay between the germline ends. In nucleotides, the CDR3 is TGCGCCAGCAGCCCCGCTAGCCCTTCCTACAATGAGCAGTTCTTC. It specifies CASSPASPSYNEQFF.

The CDR3 DNA reads TGTGCCAGCATGGAGGGCGCAGGGACTAATGAAAAACTGTTTTTT. Protein: CASMEGAGTNEKLFF. The chain recombines TRBV2 with TRBJ1-4; weak D call: TRBD1 (5 bases). From germline, CDR1 is SNHLY and CDR2 FYNNEI. This CDR3 region has 15 residues. Trimming took 7 bases from V and 2 from J, leaving 14 bases between them.

V is TRBV4-3 and J is TRBJ2-2, with TRBD2 identical over 10 bases. This CDR3 has 17 amino acids. V dropped 5 bases and J dropped 6; count of bases not matched to a gene: 12. CDR1 is LGHNA and CDR2 is YSLEER in the germline V gene. The CDR3 sequence: CASSSHPSGGVSGELFF. The CDR3 DNA follows: TGCGCCAGCAGCTCCCATCCGAGCGGGGGGGTATCCGGGGAGCTGTTTTTT.

In its sample, this clone was seen once. The chain is built from TRBV5-1 and TRBJ2-1; 8 bases are shared with TRBD2. Germline V gives CDR1 SGHRS, CDR2 YFSETQ. CDR3 size: 17 residues. V shed 2 bases and J 0 bases; nucleotides not matched to a gene: 7. DNA for the CDR3: TGCGCCAGCAGCTTTTCGGGGGGGACGGGCTCCTACAATGAGCAGTTCTTC. Its protein is CASSFSGGTGSYNEQFF.

This clone was seen a single time. The chain employs TRBV5-4 and TRBJ1-2; 7 bases agree with TRBD1. Germline CDR1 and CDR2: SGHNT and YYREEE (reference sequence). This CDR3 has 14 amino acids. Trimming cost V 2 bases and J 7 bases; bases outside gene matches: 8. The CDR3 loop is CASSFKGARVGYTF. The CDR3 DNA reads as TGTGCCAGCAGCTTTAAGGGGGCCCGGGTTGGCTACACCTTC.

The genes are TRBV5-1 and TRBJ1-1; TRBD1 aligns across 7 bases. CDR1 is SGHRS, CDR2 YFSETQ, per germline. Losses at the gene ends were 5 bases for V and 0 bases for J; bases not matched to a gene: 4. This CDR3 spans 14 amino acids. The CDR3 nucleotides are TGCGCCAGCAGTCGGGGACAGATGAACACTGAAGCTTTCTTT. Its protein is CASSRGQMNTEAFF.

The chain links TRBV7-2 to TRBJ1-2; 8 nucleotides match TRBD1. The J segment lost 7 bases and the V segment lost 5 bases, leaving 12 bases of the junction unmatched. Germline values: CDR1 SGHTA, CDR2 FQGNSA. This CDR3 region has 15 residues. CDR3 nucleotide sequence: TGTGCCAGCAGCGCAGTCAGGGGGCCCACGGGTGGCTACACCTTC. This encodes CASSAVRGPTGGYTF.

The V call is TRBV27, the J call TRBJ2-7, with 11 bases aligning to TRBD2. The CDR3 loop spans 14 amino acids. Germline lookup yields CDR1 MNHEY and CDR2 SMNVEV (reference sequence). The junction had 8 bases not matched to a gene; V was cut back by 6 bases and J by 7 bases. CDR3 nucleotides: TGTGCCAGCAGATTGACTAGCGGGAAGGGTGAGCAGTACTTC. Protein sequence: CASRLTSGKGEQYF.

The chain joins TRBV18 to TRBJ2-7; 9 positions match TRBD1. Looked up from germline, CDR1 is KGHSH and CDR2 is LQKENI. The J segment lost 1 base and the V segment lost 3 bases, leaving 1 base of the junction unmatched. The CDR3 runs to 14 residues. The CDR3 nucleotides are TGTGCCAGCTCACCGGACAGGGGATCCTACGAGCAGTACTTC. Translation: CASSPDRGSYEQYF.

The V gene is TRBV5-4, the J gene TRBJ1-6, with a possible D match to TRBD1 (5 bases). The CDR3 length is 17 residues. Trimming stripped 1 base from V and 7 bases from J, with 18 bases between. Germline V lookup: CDR1 SGHNT, CDR2 YYREEE (reference sequence). The CDR3 DNA follows: TGTGCCAGCAGCTTGATCAGGGTAGGAGTTGGAAATTCACCCCTCCACTTT. It yields the protein CASSLIRVGVGNSPLHF.

V and J are TRBV18 and TRBJ1-2, with TRBD1 matching 7 bases. V was pared by 3 bases and J by 7 bases, with 14 bases of the junction left unmatched. Germline CDR1 KGHSH, CDR2 LQKENI. The CDR3 loop spans 16 amino acids. The CDR3 DNA reads as TGTGCCAGCTCACCCGTTGGGGGAAGGGGGCCCTCTGGCTACACCTTC. This codes for CASSPVGGRGPSGYTF. Based on the CDR3 plus reference TRBV18 and TRBJ1-2, the full variable domain is NAGVMQNPRHLVRRRGQEARLRCSPMKGHSHVYWYRQLPEEGLKFMVYLQKENIIDESGMPKERFSAEFPKEGPSILRIQQVVRGDSAAYFCASSPVGGRGPSGYTFGSGTRLTVV.

The rearrangement joins TRBV7-2 to TRBJ2-3; tentative D call: TRBD2 (5 bases). The germline V gene has CDR1 SGHTA and CDR2 FQGNSA. The V end was cut by 5 bases, the J end by 3 bases, with 12 bases between. This CDR3 is built from 14 residues. The CDR3 reads CASSPWSGTDTQYF. The CDR3 nucleotides are TGTGCCAGCAGCCCATGGTCGGGAACAGATACGCAGTATTTT.